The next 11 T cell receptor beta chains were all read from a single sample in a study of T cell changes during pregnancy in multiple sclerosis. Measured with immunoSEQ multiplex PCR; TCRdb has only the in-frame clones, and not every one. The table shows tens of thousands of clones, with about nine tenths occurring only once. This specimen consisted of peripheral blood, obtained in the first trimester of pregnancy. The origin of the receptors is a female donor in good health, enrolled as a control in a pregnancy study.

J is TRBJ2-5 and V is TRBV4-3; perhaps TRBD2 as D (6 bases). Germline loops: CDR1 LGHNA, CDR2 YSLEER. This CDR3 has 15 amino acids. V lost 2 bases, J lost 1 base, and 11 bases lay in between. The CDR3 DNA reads TGCGCCAGCAGCCAACGGGGGAGCCCCCAAGAGACCCAGTACTTC. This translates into CASSQRGSPQETQYF.

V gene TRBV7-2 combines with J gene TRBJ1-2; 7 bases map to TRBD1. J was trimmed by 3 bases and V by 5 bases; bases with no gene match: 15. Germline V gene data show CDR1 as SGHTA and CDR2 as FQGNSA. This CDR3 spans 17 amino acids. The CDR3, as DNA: TGTGCCAGCAGCCCTCGGGACAGCCCTGCGCGGGACTATGGCTACACCTTC. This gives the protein CASSPRDSPARDYGYTF.

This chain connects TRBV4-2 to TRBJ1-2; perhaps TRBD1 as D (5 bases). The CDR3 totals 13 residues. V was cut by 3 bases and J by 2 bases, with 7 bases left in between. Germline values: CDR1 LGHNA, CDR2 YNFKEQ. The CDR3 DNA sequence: TGTGCCAGCAGCCATGGACAAAACTATGGCTACACCTTC. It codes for CASSHGQNYGYTF.

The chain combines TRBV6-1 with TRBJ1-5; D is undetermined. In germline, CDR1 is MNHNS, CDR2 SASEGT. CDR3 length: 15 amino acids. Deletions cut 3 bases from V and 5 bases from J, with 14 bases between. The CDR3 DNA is TGTGCCAGCAGTGACGTGAGCAGGCTGGATCAGCCCCAGCATTTT. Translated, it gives CASSDVSRLDQPQHF.

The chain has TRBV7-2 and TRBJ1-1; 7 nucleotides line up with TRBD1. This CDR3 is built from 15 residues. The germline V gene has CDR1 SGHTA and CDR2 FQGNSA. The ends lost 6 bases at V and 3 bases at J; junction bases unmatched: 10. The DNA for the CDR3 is TGTGCCAGCAGTGGACAGGAGGAGAGGGACACTGAAGCTTTCTTT. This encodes CASSGQEERDTEAFF.

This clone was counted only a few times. The CDR3 spells CASSLGLAVNDEQFF. The DNA for the CDR3 is TGTGCCAGCAGCTTGGGGCTAGCGGTGAACGATGAGCAGTTCTTC. The chain links TRBV5-4 to TRBJ2-1; TRBD2 aligns across 7 bases. The germline V gene encodes CDR1 SGHNT and CDR2 YYREEE (reference sequence). This CDR3 comprises 15 residues. V was pared by 0 bases and J by 8 bases, with 8 bases of the junction left unmatched.

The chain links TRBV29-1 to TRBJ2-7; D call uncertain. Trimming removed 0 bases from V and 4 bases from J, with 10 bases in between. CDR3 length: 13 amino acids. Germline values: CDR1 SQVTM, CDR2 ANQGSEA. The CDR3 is CSVEDSGPYEQYF. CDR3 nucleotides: TGCAGCGTTGAAGACTCGGGTCCATACGAGCAGTACTTC.

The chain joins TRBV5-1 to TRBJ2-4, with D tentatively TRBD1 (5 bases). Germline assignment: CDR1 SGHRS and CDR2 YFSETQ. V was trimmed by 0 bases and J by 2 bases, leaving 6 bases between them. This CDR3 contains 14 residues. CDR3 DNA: TGCGCCAGCAGCTTGGAGGGGACCAAAAACATTCAGTACTTC. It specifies CASSLEGTKNIQYF.

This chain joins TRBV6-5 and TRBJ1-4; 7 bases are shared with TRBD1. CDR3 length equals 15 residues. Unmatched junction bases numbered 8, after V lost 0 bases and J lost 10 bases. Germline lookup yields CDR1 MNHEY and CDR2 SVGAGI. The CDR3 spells CASSYSQGGEGKLFF. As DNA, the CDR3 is TGTGCCAGCAGTTACTCGCAGGGGGGCGAAGGAAAACTGTTTTTT.

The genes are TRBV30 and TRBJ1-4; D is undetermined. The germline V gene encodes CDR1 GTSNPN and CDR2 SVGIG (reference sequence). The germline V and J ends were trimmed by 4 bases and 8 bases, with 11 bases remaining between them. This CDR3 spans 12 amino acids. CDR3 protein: CAWTREGEKLFF. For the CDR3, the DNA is TGTGCCTGGACCCGGGAGGGCGAAAAACTGTTTTTT.

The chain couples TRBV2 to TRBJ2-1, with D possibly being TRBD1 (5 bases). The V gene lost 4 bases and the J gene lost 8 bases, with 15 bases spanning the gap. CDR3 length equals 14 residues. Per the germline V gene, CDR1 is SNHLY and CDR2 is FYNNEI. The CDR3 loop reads CASSVEGALYEQFF. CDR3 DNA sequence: TGTGCCAGCAGTGTGGAAGGGGCCCTCTATGAGCAGTTCTTC.